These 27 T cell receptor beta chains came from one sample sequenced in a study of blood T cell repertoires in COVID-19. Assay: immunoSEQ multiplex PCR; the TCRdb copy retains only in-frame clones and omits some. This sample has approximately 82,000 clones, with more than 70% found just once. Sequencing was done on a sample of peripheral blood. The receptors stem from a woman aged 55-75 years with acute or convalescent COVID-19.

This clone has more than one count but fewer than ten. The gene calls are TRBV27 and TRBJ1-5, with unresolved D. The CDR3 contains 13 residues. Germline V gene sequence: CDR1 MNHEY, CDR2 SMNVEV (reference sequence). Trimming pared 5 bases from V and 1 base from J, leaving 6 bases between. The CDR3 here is CASSGGSNQPQHF. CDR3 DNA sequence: TGTGCCAGCAGTGGCGGGAGCAATCAGCCCCAGCATTTT.

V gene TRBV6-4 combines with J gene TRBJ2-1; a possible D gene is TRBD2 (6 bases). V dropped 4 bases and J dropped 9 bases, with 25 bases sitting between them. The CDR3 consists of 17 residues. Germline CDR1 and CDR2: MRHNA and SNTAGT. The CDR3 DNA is TGTGCCAGCAGTGGGGGGAGGACAAGCAGGTGGATTTGTGAGCAGTTCTTC. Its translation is CASSGGRTSRWICEQFF.

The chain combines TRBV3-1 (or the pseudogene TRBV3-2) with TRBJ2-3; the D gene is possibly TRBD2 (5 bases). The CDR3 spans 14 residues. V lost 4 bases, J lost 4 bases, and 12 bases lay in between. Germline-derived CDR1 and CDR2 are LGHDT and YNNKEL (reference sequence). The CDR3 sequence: CASSPQTGSDTQYF. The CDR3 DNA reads TGTGCCAGCAGCCCTCAAACGGGATCAGATACGCAGTATTTT.

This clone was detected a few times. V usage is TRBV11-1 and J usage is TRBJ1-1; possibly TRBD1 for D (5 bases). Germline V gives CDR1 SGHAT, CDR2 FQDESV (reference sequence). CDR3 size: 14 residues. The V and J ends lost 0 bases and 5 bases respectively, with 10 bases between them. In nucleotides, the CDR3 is TGTGCCAGCAGCTTAGCAGCAGGGTCGACTGAAGCTTTCTTT. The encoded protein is CASSLAAGSTEAFF.

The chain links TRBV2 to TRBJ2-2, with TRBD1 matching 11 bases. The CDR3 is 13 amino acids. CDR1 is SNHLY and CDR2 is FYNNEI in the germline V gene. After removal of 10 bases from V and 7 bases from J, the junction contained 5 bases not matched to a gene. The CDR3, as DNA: TGTGCCACGGGACAGGGGGTCGGCGGGGAGCTGTTTTTT. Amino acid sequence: CATGQGVGGELFF.

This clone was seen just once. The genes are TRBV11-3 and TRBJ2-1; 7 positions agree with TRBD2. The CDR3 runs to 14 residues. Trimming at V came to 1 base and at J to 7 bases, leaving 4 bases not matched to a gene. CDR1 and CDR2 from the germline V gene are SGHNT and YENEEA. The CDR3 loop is CASSLGRERNEQFF. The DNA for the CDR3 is TGTGCCAGCAGCTTAGGGCGGGAGAGGAATGAGCAGTTCTTC.

This chain's CDR3 is CASSEPGDRGNTIYF. In DNA form, the CDR3 reads TGTGCCAGCAGTGAACCAGGGGATCGAGGAAACACCATATATTTT. J is TRBJ1-3 and V is TRBV25-1; D is perhaps TRBD1 (6 bases). The CDR3 is 15 residues long. Germline V gene lookup returns CDR1 MGHDK and CDR2 SYGVNS. The germline V and J ends were trimmed by 2 bases and 4 bases, with 12 bases remaining between them.

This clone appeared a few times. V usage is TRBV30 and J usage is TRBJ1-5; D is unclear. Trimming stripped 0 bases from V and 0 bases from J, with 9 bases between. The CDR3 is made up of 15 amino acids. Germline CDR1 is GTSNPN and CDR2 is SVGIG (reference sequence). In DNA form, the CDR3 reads TGTGCCTGGAGTGTACTGGGAGTTAGCAATCAGCCCCAGCATTTT. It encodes CAWSVLGVSNQPQHF.

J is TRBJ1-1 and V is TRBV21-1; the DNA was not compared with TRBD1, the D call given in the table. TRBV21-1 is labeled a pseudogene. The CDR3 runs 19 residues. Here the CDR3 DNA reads TGTGCCAGCAGCAAAGGGATCGAGAATACAGGGGTGATGAACACTGAAGCTTTCTTT. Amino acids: CASSKGIENTGVMNTEAFF.

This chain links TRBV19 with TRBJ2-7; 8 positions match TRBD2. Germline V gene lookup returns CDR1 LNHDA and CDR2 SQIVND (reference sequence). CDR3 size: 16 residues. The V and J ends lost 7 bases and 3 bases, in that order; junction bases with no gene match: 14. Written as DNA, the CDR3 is TGTGCCAGTACCTCACCGGCGGGGGGAAACTTCTACGAGCAGTACTTC. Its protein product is CASTSPAGGNFYEQYF.

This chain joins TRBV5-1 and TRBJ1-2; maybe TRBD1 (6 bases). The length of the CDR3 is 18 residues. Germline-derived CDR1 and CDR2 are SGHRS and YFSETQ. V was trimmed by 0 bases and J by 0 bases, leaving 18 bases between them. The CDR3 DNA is TGCGCCAGCAGCTTGGGGGGTGGTGGGGGCCGAGCTAACTATGGCTACACCTTC. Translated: CASSLGGGGGRANYGYTF. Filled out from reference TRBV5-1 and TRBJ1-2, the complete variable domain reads KAGVTQTPRYLIKTRGQQVTLSCSPISGHRSVSWYQQTPGQGLQFLFEYFSETQRNKGNFPGRFSGRQFSNSRSEMNVSTLELGDSALYLCASSLGGGGGRANYGYTFGSGTRLTVV.

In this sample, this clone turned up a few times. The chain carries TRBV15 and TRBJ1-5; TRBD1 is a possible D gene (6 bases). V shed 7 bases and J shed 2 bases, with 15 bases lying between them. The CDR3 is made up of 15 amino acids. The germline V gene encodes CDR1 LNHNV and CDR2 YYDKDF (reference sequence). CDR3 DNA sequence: TGTGCCACCACCAGTGTCAGGGGTGGCAATCAGCCCCAGCATTTT. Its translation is CATTSVRGGNQPQHF.

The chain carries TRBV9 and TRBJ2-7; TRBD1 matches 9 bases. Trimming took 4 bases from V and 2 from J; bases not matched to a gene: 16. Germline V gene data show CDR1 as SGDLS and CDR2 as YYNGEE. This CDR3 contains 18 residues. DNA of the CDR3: TGTGCCAGCAGCATCGGGGGGACAGGGCTGAGAAAACCCTACGAGCAGTACTTC. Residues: CASSIGGTGLRKPYEQYF.

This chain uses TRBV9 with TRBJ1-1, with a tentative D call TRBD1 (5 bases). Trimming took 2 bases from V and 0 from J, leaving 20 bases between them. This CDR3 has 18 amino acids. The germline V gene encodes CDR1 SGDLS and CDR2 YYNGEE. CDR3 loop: CASSVDSAPFLMNTEAFF. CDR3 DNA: TGTGCCAGCAGCGTCGACAGTGCCCCCTTTTTAATGAACACTGAAGCTTTCTTT. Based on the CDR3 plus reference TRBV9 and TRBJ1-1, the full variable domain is DSGVTQTPKHLITATGQRVTLRCSPRSGDLSVYWYQQSLDQGLQFLIQYYNGEERAKGNILERFSAQQFPDLHSELNLSSLELGDSALYFCASSVDSAPFLMNTEAFFGQGTRLTVV.

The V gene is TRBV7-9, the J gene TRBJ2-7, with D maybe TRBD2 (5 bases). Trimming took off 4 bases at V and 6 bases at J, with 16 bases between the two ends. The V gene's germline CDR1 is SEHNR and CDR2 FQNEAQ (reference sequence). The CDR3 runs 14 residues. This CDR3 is CASSSPLPGSEQYF. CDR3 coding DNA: TGTGCCAGCAGCTCTCCTCTCCCGGGAAGCGAGCAGTACTTC.

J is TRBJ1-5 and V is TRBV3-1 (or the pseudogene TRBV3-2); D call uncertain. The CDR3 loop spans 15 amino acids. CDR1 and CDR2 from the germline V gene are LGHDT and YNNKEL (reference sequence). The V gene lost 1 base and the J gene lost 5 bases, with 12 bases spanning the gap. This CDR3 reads CASSQGAAEYQPQHF. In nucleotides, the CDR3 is TGTGCCAGCAGCCAAGGTGCGGCAGAGTATCAGCCCCAGCATTTT.

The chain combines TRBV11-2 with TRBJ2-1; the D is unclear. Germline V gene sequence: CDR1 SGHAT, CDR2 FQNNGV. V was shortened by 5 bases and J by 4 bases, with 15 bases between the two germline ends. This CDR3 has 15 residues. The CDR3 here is CASSAERQLYNEQFF. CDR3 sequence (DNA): TGTGCCAGCAGCGCCGAGAGGCAGCTTTACAATGAGCAGTTCTTC.

The CDR3: CASRGGQAMNTEAFF. CDR3 coding DNA: TGTGCCAGCAGAGGGGGACAGGCCATGAACACTGAAGCTTTCTTT. This chain joins TRBV6-5 and TRBJ1-1; 8 nucleotides align to TRBD1. Per germline, CDR1 MNHEY and CDR2 SVGAGI. The CDR3 is 15 residues long. V lost 6 bases, J lost 0 bases, and 6 bases stayed unmatched.

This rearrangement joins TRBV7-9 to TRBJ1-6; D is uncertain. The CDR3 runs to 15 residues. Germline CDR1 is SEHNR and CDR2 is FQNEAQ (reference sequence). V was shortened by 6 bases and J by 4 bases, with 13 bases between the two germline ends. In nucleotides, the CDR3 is TGTGCCAGCAGTGGGCCGGGAGTTTATAATTCACCCCTCCACTTT. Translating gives CASSGPGVYNSPLHF.

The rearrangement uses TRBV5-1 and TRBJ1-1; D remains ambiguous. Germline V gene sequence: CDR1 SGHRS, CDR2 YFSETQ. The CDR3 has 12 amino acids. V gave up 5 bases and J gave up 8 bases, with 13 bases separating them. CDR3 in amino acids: CASRGLLEEAFF. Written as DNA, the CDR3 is TGCGCCAGCAGGGGCTTGCTTGAGGAAGCTTTCTTT.

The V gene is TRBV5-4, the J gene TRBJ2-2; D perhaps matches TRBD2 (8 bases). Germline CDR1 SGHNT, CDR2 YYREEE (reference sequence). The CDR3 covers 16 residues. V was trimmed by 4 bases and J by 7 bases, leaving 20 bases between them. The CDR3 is CASSPRGGQQHGELFF. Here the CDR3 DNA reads TGTGCCAGCAGCCCCCGGGGGGGACAGCAACACGGGGAGCTGTTTTTT. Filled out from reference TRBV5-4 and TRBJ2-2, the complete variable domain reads ETGVTQSPTHLIKTRGQQVTLRCSSQSGHNTVSWYQQALGQGPQFIFQYYREEENGRGNFPPRFSGLQFPNYSSELNVNALELDDSALYLCASSPRGGQQHGELFFGEGSRLTVL.

CDR3 region: CASTREYPHEQYF. DNA for the CDR3: TGTGCCAGCACCCGGGAGTACCCCCACGAGCAGTACTTC. The rearrangement links TRBV3-1 (or the pseudogene TRBV3-2) to TRBJ2-7; D is possibly TRBD2 (6 bases). Trimming cost V 7 bases and J 5 bases, with 15 bases left between them. The CDR3 is made up of 13 amino acids. The V gene's germline CDR1 is LGHDT and CDR2 YNNKEL (reference sequence).

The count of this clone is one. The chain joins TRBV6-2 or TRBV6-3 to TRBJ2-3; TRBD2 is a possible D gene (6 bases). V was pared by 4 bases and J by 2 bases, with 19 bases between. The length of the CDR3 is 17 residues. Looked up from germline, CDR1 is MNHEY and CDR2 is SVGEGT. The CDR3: CASSFPGAGLATDTQYF. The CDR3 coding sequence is TGTGCCAGCAGTTTCCCTGGAGCGGGCCTGGCCACAGATACGCAGTATTTT.

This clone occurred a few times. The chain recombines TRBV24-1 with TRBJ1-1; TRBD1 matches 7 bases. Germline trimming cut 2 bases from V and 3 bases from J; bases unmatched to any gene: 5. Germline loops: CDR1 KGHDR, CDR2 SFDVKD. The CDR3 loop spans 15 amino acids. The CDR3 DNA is TGTGCCACCAGTGATTCGAGTACAGGGGACACTGAAGCTTTCTTT. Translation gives CATSDSSTGDTEAFF.

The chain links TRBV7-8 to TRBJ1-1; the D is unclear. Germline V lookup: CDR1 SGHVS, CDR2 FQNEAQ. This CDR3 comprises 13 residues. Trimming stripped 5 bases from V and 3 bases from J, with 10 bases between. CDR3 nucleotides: TGTGCCAGCAGCCCCATCCGGGACACTGAAGCTTTCTTT. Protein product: CASSPIRDTEAFF.

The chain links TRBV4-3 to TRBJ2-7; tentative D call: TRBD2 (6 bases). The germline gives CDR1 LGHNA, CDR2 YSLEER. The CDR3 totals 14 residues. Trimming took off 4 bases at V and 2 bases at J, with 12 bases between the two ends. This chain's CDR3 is CASSPGLPTYEQYF. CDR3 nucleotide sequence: TGCGCCAGCAGCCCCGGACTACCTACCTACGAGCAGTACTTC.

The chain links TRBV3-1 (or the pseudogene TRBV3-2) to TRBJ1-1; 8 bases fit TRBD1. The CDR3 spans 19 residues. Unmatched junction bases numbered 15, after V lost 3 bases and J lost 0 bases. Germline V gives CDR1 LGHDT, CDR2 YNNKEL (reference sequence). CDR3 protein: CASSQSTGAEGEVNTEAFF. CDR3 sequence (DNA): TGTGCCAGCAGCCAGTCGACAGGGGCAGAGGGGGAAGTGAACACTGAAGCTTTCTTT.